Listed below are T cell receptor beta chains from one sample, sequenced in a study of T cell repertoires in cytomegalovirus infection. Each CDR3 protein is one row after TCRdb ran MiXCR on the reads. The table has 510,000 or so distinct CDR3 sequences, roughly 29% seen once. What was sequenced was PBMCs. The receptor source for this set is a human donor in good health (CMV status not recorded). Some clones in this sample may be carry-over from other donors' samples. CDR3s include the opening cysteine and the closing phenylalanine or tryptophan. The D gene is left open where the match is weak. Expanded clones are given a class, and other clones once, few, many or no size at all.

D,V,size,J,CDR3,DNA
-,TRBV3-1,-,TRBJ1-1,CASSRGGRTEAFF,TGTGCCAGCAGCCGAGGAGGACGAACTGAAGCTTTCTTT
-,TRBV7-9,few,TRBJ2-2,CASSTWSGELFF,TGTGCCAGCAGCACATGGTCCGGGGAGCTGTTTTTT
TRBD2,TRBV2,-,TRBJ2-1,CASSGLAGGLSYNEQFF,TGTGCCAGCAGTGGACTAGCGGGAGGGCTCTCCTACAATGAGCAGTTCTTC
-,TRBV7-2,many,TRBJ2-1,CASSLVGSRLSYNEQFF,TGTGCCAGCAGCTTAGTCGGTAGCCGACTCTCCTACAATGAGCAGTTCTTC
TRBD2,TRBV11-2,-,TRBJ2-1,CASSLPQGLAGNNEQFF,TGTGCCAGCAGCTTACCCCAGGGACTAGCGGGGAACAATGAGCAGTTCTTC
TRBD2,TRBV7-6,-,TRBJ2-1,CASSHSTSGRRNEQFF,TGTGCCAGCAGCCACTCGACTAGCGGGAGACGCAATGAGCAGTTCTTC
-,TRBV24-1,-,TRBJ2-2,CATSDETGGELFF,TGTGCCACCAGTGATGAGACCGGCGGGGAGCTGTTTTTT
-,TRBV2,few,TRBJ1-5,CASSPGVVAPQHF,TGTGCCAGCAGCCCCGGGGTGGTAGCTCCCCAGCATTTT
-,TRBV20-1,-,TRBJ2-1,CSARDNVGRYSYNEQFF,TGCAGTGCTAGAGATAACGTCGGGCGGTACTCCTACAATGAGCAGTTCTTC
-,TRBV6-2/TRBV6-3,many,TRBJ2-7,CASSYSSKPGLNYEQYF,TGTGCCAGCAGTTACTCGAGTAAACCGGGACTTAACTACGAGCAGTACTTC
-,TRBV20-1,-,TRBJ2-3,CSARVWDPDTQYF,TGCAGTGCTAGGGTCTGGGATCCAGATACGCAGTATTTT
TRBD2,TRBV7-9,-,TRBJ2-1,CASSPLGSSGDYNEQFF,TGTGCCAGCAGCCCCCTCGGTTCTAGCGGGGACTACAATGAGCAGTTCTTC
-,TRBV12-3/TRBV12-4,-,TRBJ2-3,CASSLGVPGRRSTDTQYF,TGTGCCAGCAGTTTAGGTGTACCGGGACGTCGGAGCACAGATACGCAGTATTTT
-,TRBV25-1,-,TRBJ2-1,CASSSSTGSSYNEQFF,TGTGCCAGCAGTTCCTCCACAGGGAGCTCTTACAATGAGCAGTTCTTC
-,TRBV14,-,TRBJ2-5,CASSQDNGRDQYF,TGTGCCAGCAGCCAAGATAACGGCCGGGACCAGTACTTC
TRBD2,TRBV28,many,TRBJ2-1,CATNSGRANEQFF,TGTGCCACCAACAGCGGGAGGGCCAATGAGCAGTTCTTC
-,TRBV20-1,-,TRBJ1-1,CSASRGFWGGRLTEAFF,TGCAGTGCTAGTCGGGGGTTCTGGGGTGGGAGACTCACTGAAGCTTTCTTT
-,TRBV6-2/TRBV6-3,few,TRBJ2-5,CASRYSGETQYF,TGTGCCAGCAGATACTCGGGAGAGACCCAGTACTTC
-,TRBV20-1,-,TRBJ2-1,CSASRDAAYNEQFF,TGCAGTGCTAGTCGGGATGCGGCCTACAATGAGCAGTTCTTC
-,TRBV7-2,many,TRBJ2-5,CASSWGVAVQETQYF,TGTGCCAGCAGCTGGGGGGTAGCCGTCCAAGAGACCCAGTACTTC
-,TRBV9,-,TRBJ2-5,CASSGRASETQYF,TGTGCCAGCAGCGGGAGGGCCTCCGAGACCCAGTACTTC
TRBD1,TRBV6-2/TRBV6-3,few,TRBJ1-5,CASTISGGGQPQHF,TGTGCCAGCACCATCTCAGGGGGTGGACAGCCCCAGCATTTT
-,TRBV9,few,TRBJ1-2,CASSVELADQDGYTF,TGTGCCAGCAGCGTAGAGTTGGCCGATCAAGATGGCTACACCTTC
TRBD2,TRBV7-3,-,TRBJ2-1,CASSLAGTKSENEQFF,TGTGCCAGCAGCTTGGCCGGGACTAAGAGTGAAAATGAGCAGTTCTTC
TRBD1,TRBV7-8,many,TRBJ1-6,CASRNDRVNSPLHF,TGTGCCAGCAGAAATGACAGGGTGAATTCACCCCTCCACTTT
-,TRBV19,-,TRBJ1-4,CASSMRNNEKLFF,TGTGCCAGTAGTATGAGAAATAATGAAAAACTGTTTTTT
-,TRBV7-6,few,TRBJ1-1,CASSLGLGSHTEAFF,TGTGCCAGCAGCTTAGGCCTGGGCTCCCACACTGAAGCTTTCTTT